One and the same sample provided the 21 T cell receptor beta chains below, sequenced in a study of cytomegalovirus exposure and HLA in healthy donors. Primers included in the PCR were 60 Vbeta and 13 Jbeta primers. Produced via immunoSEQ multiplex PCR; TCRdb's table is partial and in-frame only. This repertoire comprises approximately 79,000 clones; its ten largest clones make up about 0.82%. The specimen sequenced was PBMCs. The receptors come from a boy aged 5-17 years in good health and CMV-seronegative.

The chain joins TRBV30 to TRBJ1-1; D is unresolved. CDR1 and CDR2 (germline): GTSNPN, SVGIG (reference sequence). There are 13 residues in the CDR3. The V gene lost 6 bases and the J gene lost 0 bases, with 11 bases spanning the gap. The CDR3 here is CACKHSLNTEAFF. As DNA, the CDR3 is TGTGCCTGCAAACACAGTTTGAACACTGAAGCTTTCTTT.

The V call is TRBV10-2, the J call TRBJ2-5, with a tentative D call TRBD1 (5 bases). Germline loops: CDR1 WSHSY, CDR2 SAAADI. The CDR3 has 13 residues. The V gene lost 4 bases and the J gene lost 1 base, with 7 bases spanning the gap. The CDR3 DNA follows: TGCGCCAGCAGTGGACAGCTCCAAGAGACCCAGTACTTC. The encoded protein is CASSGQLQETQYF.

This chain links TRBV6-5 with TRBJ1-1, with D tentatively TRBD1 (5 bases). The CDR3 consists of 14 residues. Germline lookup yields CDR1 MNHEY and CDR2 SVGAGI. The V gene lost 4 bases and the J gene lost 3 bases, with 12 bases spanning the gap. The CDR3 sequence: CASSSHHRYTEAFF. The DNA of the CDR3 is TGTGCCAGCAGTTCTCACCACAGGTACACTGAAGCTTTCTTT.

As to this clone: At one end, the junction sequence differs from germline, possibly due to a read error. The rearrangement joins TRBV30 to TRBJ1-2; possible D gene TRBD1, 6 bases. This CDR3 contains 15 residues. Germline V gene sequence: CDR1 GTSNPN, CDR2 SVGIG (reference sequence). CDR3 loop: CAGSEGTSINYGYTF. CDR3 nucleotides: TGTGCCGGGAGTGAGGGGACATCAATTAACTATGGCTACACCTTC.

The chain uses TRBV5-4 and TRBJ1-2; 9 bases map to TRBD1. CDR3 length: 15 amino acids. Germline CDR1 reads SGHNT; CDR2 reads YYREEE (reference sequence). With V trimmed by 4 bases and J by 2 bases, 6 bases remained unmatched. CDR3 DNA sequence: TGTGCCAGCAGCCCTTCCGGGACAGGGAACTATGGCTACACCTTC. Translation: CASSPSGTGNYGYTF. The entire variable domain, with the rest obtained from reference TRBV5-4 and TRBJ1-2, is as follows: ETGVTQSPTHLIKTRGQQVTLRCSSQSGHNTVSWYQQALGQGPQFIFQYYREEENGRGNFPPRFSGLQFPNYSSELNVNALELDDSALYLCASSPSGTGNYGYTFGSGTRLTVV.

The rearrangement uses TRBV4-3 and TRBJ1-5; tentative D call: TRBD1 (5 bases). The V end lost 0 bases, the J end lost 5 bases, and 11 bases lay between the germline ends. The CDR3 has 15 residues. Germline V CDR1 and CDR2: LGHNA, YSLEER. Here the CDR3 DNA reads TGCGCCAGCAGCCAAGATCTCGGGGGATATCAGCCCCAGCATTTT. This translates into CASSQDLGGYQPQHF.

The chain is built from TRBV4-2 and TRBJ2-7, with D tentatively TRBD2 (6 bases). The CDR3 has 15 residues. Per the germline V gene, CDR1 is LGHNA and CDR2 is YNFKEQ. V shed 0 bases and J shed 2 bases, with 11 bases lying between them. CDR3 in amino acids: CASSQEVGSAYEQYF. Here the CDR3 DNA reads TGTGCCAGCAGCCAAGAGGTCGGGAGCGCCTACGAGCAGTACTTC.

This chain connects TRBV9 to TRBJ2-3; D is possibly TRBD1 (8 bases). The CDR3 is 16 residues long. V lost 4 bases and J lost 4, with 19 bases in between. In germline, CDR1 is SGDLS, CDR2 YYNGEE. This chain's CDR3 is CASSSGRTGKADTQYF. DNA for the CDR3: TGTGCCAGCAGCTCCGGGAGGACAGGGAAGGCAGATACGCAGTATTTT.

The CDR3 spells CASSGRPTSNSPLHF. The DNA of the CDR3 is TGTGCCAGCAGTGGGCGACCGACTAGTAATTCACCCCTCCACTTT. The chain uses TRBV6-1 and TRBJ1-6, with no clear D. The CDR3 totals 15 residues. The V and J ends lost 4 bases and 6 bases respectively, with 13 bases between them. Germline CDR1 reads MNHNS; CDR2 reads SASEGT.

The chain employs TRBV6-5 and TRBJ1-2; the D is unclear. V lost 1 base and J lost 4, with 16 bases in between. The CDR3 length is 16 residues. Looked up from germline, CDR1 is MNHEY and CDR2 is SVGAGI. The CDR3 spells CASSYYGGRVTYGYTF. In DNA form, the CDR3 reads TGTGCCAGCAGTTACTACGGCGGTCGTGTTACCTATGGCTACACCTTC.

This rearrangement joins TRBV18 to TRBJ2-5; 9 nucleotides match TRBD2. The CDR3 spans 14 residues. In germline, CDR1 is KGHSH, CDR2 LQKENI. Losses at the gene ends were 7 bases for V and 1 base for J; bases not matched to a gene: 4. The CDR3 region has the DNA TGTGCCAGCTTACTAGCGGGTTCCCAAGAGACCCAGTACTTC. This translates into CASLLAGSQETQYF.

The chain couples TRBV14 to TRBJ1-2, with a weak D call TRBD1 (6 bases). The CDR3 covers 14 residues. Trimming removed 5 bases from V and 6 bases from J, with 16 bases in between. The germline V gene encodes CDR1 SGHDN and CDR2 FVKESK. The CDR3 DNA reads TGTGCCAGCAGCTCTACAGGGCCCGCGAATGGCTACACCTTC. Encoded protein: CASSSTGPANGYTF.

CDR3 nucleotide sequence: TGTGCCAGCAGCCCCAGGACTAGCGGGGGGGATACGCAGTATTTT. This translates into CASSPRTSGGDTQYF. This chain joins TRBV4-2 and TRBJ2-3; TRBD2 aligns across 14 bases. V was clipped by 4 bases and J by 6 bases; unmatched bases: 3. Germline CDR1 and CDR2: LGHNA and YNFKEQ. The CDR3 runs to 15 residues.

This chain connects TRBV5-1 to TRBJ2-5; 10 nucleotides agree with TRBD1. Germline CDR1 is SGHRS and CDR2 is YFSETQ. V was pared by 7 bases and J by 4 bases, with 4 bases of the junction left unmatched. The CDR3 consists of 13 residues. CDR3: CASWGTGVETQYF. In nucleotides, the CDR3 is TGCGCCAGCTGGGGGACAGGGGTAGAGACCCAGTACTTC.

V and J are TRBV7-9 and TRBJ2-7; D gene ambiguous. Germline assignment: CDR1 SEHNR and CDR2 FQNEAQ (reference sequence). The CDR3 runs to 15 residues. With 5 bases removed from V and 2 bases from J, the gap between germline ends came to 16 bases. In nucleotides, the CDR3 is TGTGCCAGCAGCGACCTCCGGCGGAGTCCCTACGAGCAGTACTTC. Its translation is CASSDLRRSPYEQYF.

CDR3 region: CASSPTGQGLYEQYF. The CDR3 coding sequence is TGTGCCAGCTCACCGACGGGACAGGGTCTATACGAGCAGTACTTC. This chain connects TRBV18 to TRBJ2-7; TRBD1 matches at 9 bases. Germline V gives CDR1 KGHSH, CDR2 LQKENI. The CDR3 is 15 amino acids. Losses at the gene ends were 3 bases for V and 4 bases for J; bases not matched to a gene: 7. The whole variable domain, filled in from reference TRBV18 and TRBJ2-7, reads NAGVMQNPRHLVRRRGQEARLRCSPMKGHSHVYWYRQLPEEGLKFMVYLQKENIIDESGMPKERFSAEFPKEGPSILRIQQVVRGDSAAYFCASSPTGQGLYEQYFGPGTRLTVT.

The CDR3 region is CASSYRSGNYEQYF. Written as DNA, the CDR3 is TGTGCCAGCAGTTACCGCTCAGGGAACTACGAGCAGTACTTC. This chain connects TRBV6-5 to TRBJ2-7; perhaps TRBD1 as D (5 bases). V lost 2 bases to trimming and J lost 3 bases, with 11 bases between them. Germline CDR1 MNHEY, CDR2 SVGAGI. This CDR3 comprises 14 residues.

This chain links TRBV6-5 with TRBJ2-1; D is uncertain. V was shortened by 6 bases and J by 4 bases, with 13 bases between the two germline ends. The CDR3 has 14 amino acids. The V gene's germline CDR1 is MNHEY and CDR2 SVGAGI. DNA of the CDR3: TGTGCCAGCAGCCACTTGGCGGATTACAATGAGCAGTTCTTC. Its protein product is CASSHLADYNEQFF.

CDR3 nucleotides: TGTGCCAGCAGTGAATTTGGTGGACAGGCAGGACTATACGAGCAGTACTTC. It yields the protein CASSEFGGQAGLYEQYF. The chain uses TRBV25-1 and TRBJ2-7, with D possibly matching TRBD1 (7 bases). This CDR3 is built from 17 residues. The V end lost 1 base, the J end lost 4 bases, and 20 bases lay between the germline ends. Germline CDR1 and CDR2: MGHDK and SYGVNS.

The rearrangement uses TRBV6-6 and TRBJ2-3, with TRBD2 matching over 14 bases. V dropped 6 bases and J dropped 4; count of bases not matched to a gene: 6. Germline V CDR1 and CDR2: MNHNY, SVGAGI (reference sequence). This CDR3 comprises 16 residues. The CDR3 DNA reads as TGTGCCAGCAGCTTGGGGGGACTAGCGGGAGCAGATACGCAGTATTTT. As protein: CASSLGGLAGADTQYF.

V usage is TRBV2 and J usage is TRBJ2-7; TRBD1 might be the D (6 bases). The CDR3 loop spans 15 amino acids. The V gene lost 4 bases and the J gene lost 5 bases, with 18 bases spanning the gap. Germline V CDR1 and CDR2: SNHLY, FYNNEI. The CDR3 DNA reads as TGTGCCAGCAGTGTACGACAGGCCCCCCCCAACGAGCAGTACTTC. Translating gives CASSVRQAPPNEQYF.